This T cell receptor (beta chain) came from a study of response to subunit inactivated influenza vaccine. With 3 bases removed from V and 1 base from J, the gap between germline ends came to 10 bases. There are 13 residues in the CDR3. Per germline, CDR1 DFQATT and CDR2 SNEGSKA (reference sequence). Each CDR3 protein is one row after TCRdb ran MiXCR on the RT-PCR reads. Found here are roughly 700,000 distinct CDR3 sequences, roughly 14% of them singletons; the top ten hold around 6.5%. On this clonotype: Its antigen is not known.

Points from the study as a whole: After each seasonal influenza vaccination, few new T cells are recruited, the authors suggested.

This clonotype was sampled from a middle-aged man who received an inactivated influenza vaccine. The material sequenced was PBMCs from blood, taken 14 to 15 days before vaccination. The gene calls are TRBV20-1 and TRBJ2-7; weak D call: TRBD2 (5 bases). The DNA of the CDR3 is TGCAGTGCTAGCCAGCGGAGGTCCTACGAGCAGTACTTC. Residues: CSASQRRSYEQYF.